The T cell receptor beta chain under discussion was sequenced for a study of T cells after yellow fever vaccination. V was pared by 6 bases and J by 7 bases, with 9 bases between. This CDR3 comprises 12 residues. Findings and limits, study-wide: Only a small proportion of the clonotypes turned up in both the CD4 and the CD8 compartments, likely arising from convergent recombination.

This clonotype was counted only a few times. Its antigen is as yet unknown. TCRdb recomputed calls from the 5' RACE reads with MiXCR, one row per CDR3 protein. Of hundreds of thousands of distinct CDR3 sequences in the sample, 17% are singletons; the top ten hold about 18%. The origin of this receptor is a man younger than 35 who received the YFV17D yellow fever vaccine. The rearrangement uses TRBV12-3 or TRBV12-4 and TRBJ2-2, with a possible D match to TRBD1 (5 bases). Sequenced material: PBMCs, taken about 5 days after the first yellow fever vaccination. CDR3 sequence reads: CASRNQGGELFF. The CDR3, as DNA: TGTGCCAGCAGGAACCAGGGCGGGGAGCTGTTTTTT.